The 22 T cell receptor beta chains below all came from one sample that was sequenced in a study of T cell responses to AZD1222 COVID-19 vaccine. The assay was immunoSEQ multiplex PCR, and TCRdb's table has in-frame clones only and misses some. The sample lists about 140,000 clones; about nine tenths were seen once. The sequencing used peripheral blood, collected on day 0 of AZD1222 vaccination. The receptor set was obtained from an adult in good health.

There are a few counts of this clone. The chain combines TRBV6-6 with TRBJ2-2; D is perhaps TRBD2 (5 bases). CDR1 is MNHNY and CDR2 is SVGAGI in the germline V gene (reference sequence). This CDR3 spans 13 amino acids. V lost 0 bases, J lost 10 bases, and 9 bases lay in between. The chain's CDR3 is CASSYSRAVELFF. In DNA form, the CDR3 reads TGTGCCAGCAGTTACTCGAGGGCGGTGGAGCTGTTTTTT.

The rearrangement uses TRBV29-1 and TRBJ1-2, with 7 positions matching TRBD1. Trimming removed 7 bases from V and 8 bases from J; junction bases left unmatched: 19. Germline loops: CDR1 SQVTM, CDR2 ANQGSEA. This CDR3 comprises 15 residues. CDR3 coding DNA: TGCAGCGCCCGCCCTTTGACAGGGTGGGAGGGAGGCTACACCTTC. This encodes CSARPLTGWEGGYTF.

The chain combines TRBV2 with TRBJ1-2; a possible D gene is TRBD1 (6 bases). CDR1 and CDR2 (germline): SNHLY, FYNNEI. The CDR3 spans 13 residues. V shed 6 bases and J shed 4 bases, with 12 bases lying between them. CDR3 residues: CASREGTSYGYTF. The DNA of the CDR3 is TGTGCCAGCAGGGAGGGGACATCCTATGGCTACACCTTC.

The chain recombines TRBV5-1 with TRBJ1-4; TRBD1 aligns across 8 bases. V lost 4 bases, J lost 6 bases, and 8 bases stayed unmatched. This CDR3 spans 15 amino acids. Germline V lookup: CDR1 SGHRS, CDR2 YFSETQ. DNA for the CDR3: TGCGCCAGCAGCGGAGGACAGGGAGGGCATGAAAAACTGTTTTTT. This translates into CASSGGQGGHEKLFF.

This clone has just one count. This rearrangement joins TRBV12-3 or TRBV12-4 to TRBJ1-2; D gene uncertain. V dropped 5 bases and J dropped 2 bases, with 6 bases sitting between them. The CDR3 consists of 12 residues. CDR3 in DNA: TGTGCCAGCAGTAACAACAACTATGGCTACACCTTC. Its protein product is CASSNNNYGYTF.

The chain carries TRBV7-9 and TRBJ1-2; the match to TRBD1 covers 7 bases. Trimming took 5 bases from V and 3 from J; bases not matched to a gene: 6. CDR3 length equals 14 residues. Looked up from germline, CDR1 is SEHNR and CDR2 is FQNEAQ (reference sequence). The CDR3 loop reads CASSETGRDYGYTF. In DNA form, the CDR3 reads TGTGCCAGCAGCGAGACAGGGAGAGACTATGGCTACACCTTC.

V usage is TRBV28 and J usage is TRBJ2-2; 9 bases match TRBD1. J gave up 0 bases and V 5 bases, and 4 bases lay outside the gene matches. Per the germline V gene, CDR1 is MDHEN and CDR2 is SYDVKM. The CDR3 covers 16 residues. The CDR3 sequence is CASSDWTGANTGELFF. CDR3 sequence (DNA): TGTGCCAGCAGTGACTGGACAGGGGCGAACACCGGGGAGCTGTTTTTT. The complete variable domain, with remaining parts taken from reference TRBV28 and TRBJ2-2, reads DVKVTQSSRYLVKRTGEKVFLECVQDMDHENMFWYRQDPGLGLRLIYFSYDVKMKEKGDIPEGYSVSREKKERFSLILESASTNQTSMYLCASSDWTGANTGELFFGEGSRLTVL.

The V gene is TRBV14, the J gene TRBJ1-1; TRBD1 might be the D (6 bases). Germline V gene data show CDR1 as SGHDN and CDR2 as FVKESK. Deletions cut 0 bases from V and 4 bases from J, with 15 bases between. The CDR3 totals 16 residues. Written as DNA, the CDR3 is TGTGCCAGCAGCCAAGAACCGATTCGAGGGGGCACTGAAGCTTTCTTT. It is translated as CASSQEPIRGGTEAFF.

The chain links TRBV21-1 to TRBJ2-7; TRBD1, the table's D call, was not compared with the DNA. TRBV21-1 is reported as a pseudogene. CDR3 length: 16 residues. This chain's CDR3 is CASSKALCRGDLEQYF. CDR3 sequence (DNA): TGTGCCAGCAGCAAAGCGCTTTGCAGGGGGGACTTGGAGCAGTACTTC.

This chain joins TRBV6-1 and TRBJ1-5; D is unresolved. Between the trimmed V and J ends, which lost 3 bases and 2 bases, there was a span of 11 bases. The germline V gene encodes CDR1 MNHNS and CDR2 SASEGT. There are 15 residues in the CDR3. This CDR3 reads CASSDWWGGNQPQHF. The CDR3 DNA follows: TGTGCCAGCAGTGATTGGTGGGGTGGCAATCAGCCCCAGCATTTT.

The chain employs TRBV6-5 and TRBJ2-1, with D perhaps TRBD1 or TRBD2 (5 bases each). The V gene's germline CDR1 is MNHEY and CDR2 SVGAGI. The CDR3 sequence is 13 residues long. V was pared by 9 bases and J by 4 bases, with 13 bases between. The CDR3 reads CASALGEYNEQFF. CDR3 in DNA: TGTGCCAGTGCATTGGGGGAATACAATGAGCAGTTCTTC.

The J gene is TRBJ1-1, the V gene TRBV7-2; D call uncertain. V lost 1 base to trimming and J lost 1 base, with 10 bases between them. The CDR3 contains 15 residues. CDR1 is SGHTA, CDR2 FQGNSA, per germline. The DNA for the CDR3 is TGTGCCAGCAGCTTAGTTTTCACCCCGAACACTGAAGCTTTCTTT. It is translated as CASSLVFTPNTEAFF.

This sequence joins TRBV15 and TRBJ1-4, with D possibly matching TRBD1 (6 bases). Trimming pared 6 bases from V and 0 bases from J, leaving 14 bases between. From germline, CDR1 is LNHNV and CDR2 YYDKDF (reference sequence). This CDR3 contains 16 residues. The CDR3 nucleotides are TGTGCCACCAGAAGTACAGGGTTTGCAACTAATGAAAAACTGTTTTTT. Its translation: CATRSTGFATNEKLFF.

The chain couples TRBV3-1 (or the pseudogene TRBV3-2) to TRBJ1-2, with D unclear. Per germline, CDR1 LGHDT and CDR2 YNNKEL (reference sequence). Trimming left V 4 bases short and J 7 bases short, with 25 bases between. The CDR3 extends over 17 amino acids. The CDR3 DNA sequence: TGTGCCAGCAGCCCCCCACTTTCGGCGAAGATCCTCTCTGGCTACACCTTC. Encoded protein: CASSPPLSAKILSGYTF.

The chain links TRBV7-2 to TRBJ2-3; 9 bases fit TRBD1. CDR1 is SGHTA and CDR2 is FQGNSA in the germline V gene. Germline trimming cut 1 base from V and 2 bases from J; bases unmatched to any gene: 4. This CDR3 is 16 amino acids long. CDR3 in amino acids: CASSLEGQGSTDTQYF. The CDR3 region has the DNA TGTGCCAGCAGCTTAGAAGGACAGGGGTCCACAGATACGCAGTATTTT.

The chain couples TRBV15 to TRBJ1-4, with TRBD1 as a possible D gene (5 bases). The CDR3 totals 14 residues. Germline values: CDR1 LNHNV, CDR2 YYDKDF (reference sequence). Trimming took off 3 bases at V and 5 bases at J, with 10 bases between the two ends. In DNA form, the CDR3 reads TGTGCCACCAGCAGGACAGACCTAAATGAAAAACTGTTTTTT. It translates to CATSRTDLNEKLFF.

CDR3 bases: TGTGCCAGCAGCTTATCACCAGTGAATCAGCCCCAGCATTTT. Protein: CASSLSPVNQPQHF. The J gene is TRBJ1-5, the V gene TRBV7-9; D is unresolved. V dropped 2 bases and J dropped 4 bases, with 9 bases sitting between them. CDR1 is SEHNR, CDR2 FQNEAQ, per germline (reference sequence). The CDR3 spans 14 residues.

In this sample, this clone turned up a few times. This chain uses TRBV7-2 with TRBJ1-6; D remains ambiguous. The CDR3 has 15 amino acids. V lost 2 bases and J lost 5, with 10 bases in between. The germline CDR1 and CDR2 sequences are SGHTA and FQGNSA. In DNA, the CDR3 is TGTGCCAGCAGCTTATACTGGCAGAATAATTCACCCCTCCACTTT. The encoded protein is CASSLYWQNNSPLHF.

The CDR3: CASSQSSHWGNQPQHF. The CDR3 DNA reads as TGCGCCAGCAGTCAATCCTCCCATTGGGGGAATCAGCCCCAGCATTTT. The rearrangement joins TRBV23-1 to TRBJ1-5; perhaps TRBD1 as D (5 bases). TRBV23-1 is an ORF for which the function is uncertain. V shed 0 bases and J shed 4 bases, with 13 bases lying between them. The CDR3 contains 16 residues.

The rearrangement links TRBV5-1 to TRBJ2-1, with 8 nucleotides matching TRBD1. The J segment lost 7 bases and the V segment lost 1 base, leaving 7 bases of the junction unmatched. CDR1 and CDR2 (germline): SGHRS, YFSETQ. The CDR3 is made up of 15 amino acids. The CDR3 DNA is TGCGCCAGCAGCTTGAGACAGGGGAGTGCAAATGAGCAGTTCTTC. Translated, it gives CASSLRQGSANEQFF.

The rearrangement links TRBV7-9 to TRBJ1-6; weak D call: TRBD1 (5 bases). Trimming cost V 5 bases and J 10 bases, with 9 bases left between them. The CDR3 covers 12 residues. In germline, CDR1 is SEHNR, CDR2 FQNEAQ (reference sequence). The DNA for the CDR3 is TGTGCCAGCAGCCAGGGATTCTCACCCCTCCACTTT. It translates to CASSQGFSPLHF. The entire variable domain, with the rest obtained from reference TRBV7-9 and TRBJ1-6, is as follows: DTGVSQNPRHKITKRGQNVTFRCDPISEHNRLYWYRQTLGQGPEFLTYFQNEAQLEKSRLLSDRFSAERPKGSFSTLEIQRTEQGDSAMYLCASSQGFSPLHFGNGTRLTVT.

The chain employs TRBV19 and TRBJ1-5; TRBD1 might be the D (5 bases). From germline, CDR1 is LNHDA and CDR2 SQIVND (reference sequence). V gave up 7 bases and J gave up 3 bases, with 19 bases separating them. CDR3 size: 16 residues. Written as DNA, the CDR3 is TGTGCCAGTATGACTAACACAGGCAGCTTCAATCAGCCCCAGCATTTT. Translation gives CASMTNTGSFNQPQHF.